The T cell receptor beta chain described here comes from a study of T cell repertoires in cytomegalovirus infection. Study background: Recently identified HLA-C-restricted CMV epitopes and well-studied HLA-B-restricted CMV epitopes were used by the study. TCR beta signatures that were public indicated CMV infection and matching HLA type. Study conclusions and caveats: Individuals carrying CMV plus the relevant HLA were identified by cumulative frequency of public TCR beta families. The response measured ex vivo was dominated by TCR beta clonotypes (HLA-C-restricted and CMV-specific).

TCRdb used MiXCR to reprocess the reads, holding one entry per CDR3 protein. The sample has some 590,000 distinct CDR3 sequences, roughly 43% seen once. On this clonotype itself: Its antigen is still unknown.

The length of the CDR3 is 16 residues. V lost 5 bases to trimming and J lost 12 bases; unmatched junction nucleotides: 14. Germline V gene sequence: CDR1 SGHTA, CDR2 FQGNSA. This chain uses TRBV7-2 with TRBJ2-1; 12 nucleotides line up with TRBD2. The sequencing here drew on cultured PBMCs, taken from culture after CMV antigen stimulation. The receptor was derived from a human donor in good health (CMV status not recorded). Some clones in this sample may be carry-over from other donors' samples. CDR3 in amino acids: CASSQSRLAGEAAQFF. The CDR3 region has the DNA TGTGCCAGCAGCCAGAGCCGACTAGCGGGAGAGGCGGCGCAGTTCTTC.